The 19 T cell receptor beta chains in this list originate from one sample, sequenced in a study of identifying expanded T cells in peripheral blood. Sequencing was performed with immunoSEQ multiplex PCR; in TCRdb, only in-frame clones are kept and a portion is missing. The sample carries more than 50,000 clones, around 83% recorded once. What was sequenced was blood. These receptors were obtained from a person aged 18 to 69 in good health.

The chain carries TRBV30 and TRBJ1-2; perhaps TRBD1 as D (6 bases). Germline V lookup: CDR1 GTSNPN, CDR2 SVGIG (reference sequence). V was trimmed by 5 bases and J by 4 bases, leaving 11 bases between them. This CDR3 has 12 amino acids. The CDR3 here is CAWQGSGYGYTF. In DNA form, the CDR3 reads TGTGCCTGGCAGGGGTCGGGCTATGGCTACACCTTC.

As DNA, the CDR3 is TGTGCCAGTAGGACGGGAGGAAGCTCCTACAATGAGCAGTTCTTC. Translating it yields CASRTGGSSYNEQFF. V gene TRBV19 combines with J gene TRBJ2-1, with 7 bases that match TRBD2. CDR3 size: 15 residues. The V gene's germline CDR1 is LNHDA and CDR2 SQIVND (reference sequence). J lost 0 bases, V lost 6 bases, and 5 bases had no gene match.

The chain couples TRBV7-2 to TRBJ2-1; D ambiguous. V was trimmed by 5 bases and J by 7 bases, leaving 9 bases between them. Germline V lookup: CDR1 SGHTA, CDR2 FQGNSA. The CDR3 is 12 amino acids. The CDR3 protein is CASSRDANEQFF. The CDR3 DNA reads TGTGCCAGCAGCCGAGATGCAAATGAGCAGTTCTTC.

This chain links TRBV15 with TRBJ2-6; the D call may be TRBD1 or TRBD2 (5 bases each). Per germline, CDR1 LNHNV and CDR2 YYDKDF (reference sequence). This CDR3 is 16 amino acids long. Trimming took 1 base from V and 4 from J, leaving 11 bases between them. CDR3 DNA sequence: TGTGCCACCAGCAGAGGAGAGGGGCTCGGGGCCAACGTCCTGACTTTC. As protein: CATSRGEGLGANVLTF.

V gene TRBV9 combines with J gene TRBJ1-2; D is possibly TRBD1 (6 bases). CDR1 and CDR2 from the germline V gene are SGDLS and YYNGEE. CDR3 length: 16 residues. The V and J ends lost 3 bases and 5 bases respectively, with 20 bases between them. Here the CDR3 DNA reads TGTGCCAGCAGCGGAACGGCTCTAGATGGACAGTATGGCTACACCTTC. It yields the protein CASSGTALDGQYGYTF.

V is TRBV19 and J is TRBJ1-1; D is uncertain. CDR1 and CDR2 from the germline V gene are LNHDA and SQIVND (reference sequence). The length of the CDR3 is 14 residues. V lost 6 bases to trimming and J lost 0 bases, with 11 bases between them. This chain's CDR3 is CASSLGQVNTEAFF. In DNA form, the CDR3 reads TGTGCCAGTAGCCTCGGGCAGGTGAACACTGAAGCTTTCTTT. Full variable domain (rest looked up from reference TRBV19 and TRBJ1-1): DGGITQSPKYLFRKEGQNVTLSCEQNLNHDAMYWYRQDPGQGLRLIYYSQIVNDFQKGDIAEGYSVSREKKESFPLTVTSAQKNPTAFYLCASSLGQVNTEAFFGQGTRLTVV.

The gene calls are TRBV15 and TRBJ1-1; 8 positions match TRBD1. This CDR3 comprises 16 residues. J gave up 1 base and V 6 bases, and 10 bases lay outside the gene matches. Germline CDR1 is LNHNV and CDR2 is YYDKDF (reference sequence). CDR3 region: CATRPGQVTPNTEAFF. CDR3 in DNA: TGTGCCACCAGACCGGGACAGGTGACTCCGAACACTGAAGCTTTCTTT.

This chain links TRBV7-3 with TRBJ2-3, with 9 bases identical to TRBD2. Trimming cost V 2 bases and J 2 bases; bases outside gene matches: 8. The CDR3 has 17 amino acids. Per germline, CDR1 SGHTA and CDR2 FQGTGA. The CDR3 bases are TGTGCCAGCAGCTTATACGGTCTAGCGGGGTTCACAGATACGCAGTATTTT. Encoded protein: CASSLYGLAGFTDTQYF.

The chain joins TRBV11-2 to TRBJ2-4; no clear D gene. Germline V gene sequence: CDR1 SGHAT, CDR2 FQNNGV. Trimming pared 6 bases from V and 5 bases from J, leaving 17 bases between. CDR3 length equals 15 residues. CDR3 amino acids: CASSPSSNPQNIQYF. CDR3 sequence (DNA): TGTGCCAGCAGTCCGTCCTCTAATCCCCAAAACATTCAGTACTTC.

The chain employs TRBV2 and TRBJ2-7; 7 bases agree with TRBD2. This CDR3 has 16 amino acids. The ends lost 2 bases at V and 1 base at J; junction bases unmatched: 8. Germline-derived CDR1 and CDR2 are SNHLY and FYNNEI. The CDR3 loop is CASSENPGGTSYEQYV. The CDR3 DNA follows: TGTGCCAGCAGTGAAAATCCGGGGGGAACTTCCTACGAGCAGTACGTC.

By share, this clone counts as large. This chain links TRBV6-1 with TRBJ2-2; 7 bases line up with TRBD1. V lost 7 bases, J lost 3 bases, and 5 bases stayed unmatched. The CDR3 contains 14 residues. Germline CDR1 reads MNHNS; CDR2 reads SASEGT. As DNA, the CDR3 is TGTGCCAGCACTAGGGGGCTTTACACCGGGGAGCTGTTTTTT. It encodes CASTRGLYTGELFF.

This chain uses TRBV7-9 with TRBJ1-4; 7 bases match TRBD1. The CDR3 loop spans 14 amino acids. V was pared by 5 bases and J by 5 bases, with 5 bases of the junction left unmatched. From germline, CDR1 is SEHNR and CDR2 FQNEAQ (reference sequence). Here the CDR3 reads CASSLGGTNEKLFF. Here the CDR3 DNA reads TGTGCCAGCAGCCTAGGGGGCACCAATGAAAAACTGTTTTTT. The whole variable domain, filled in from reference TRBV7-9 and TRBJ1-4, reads DTGVSQNPRHKITKRGQNVTFRCDPISEHNRLYWYRQTLGQGPEFLTYFQNEAQLEKSRLLSDRFSAERPKGSFSTLEIQRTEQGDSAMYLCASSLGGTNEKLFFGSGTQLSVL.

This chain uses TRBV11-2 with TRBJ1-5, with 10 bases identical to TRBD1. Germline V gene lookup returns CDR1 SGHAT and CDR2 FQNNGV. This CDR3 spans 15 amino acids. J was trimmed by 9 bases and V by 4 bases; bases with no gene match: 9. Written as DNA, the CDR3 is TGTGCCAGCAGCTCGACAGGGGGCCCCGGTGGGCCCCAGCATTTT. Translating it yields CASSSTGGPGGPQHF.

DNA of the CDR3: TGTGCCAGCAGTGCCACTAGGGAATACAATGAGCAGTTCTTC. Protein: CASSATREYNEQFF. J is TRBJ2-1 and V is TRBV6-1; D is possibly TRBD2 (5 bases). CDR1 and CDR2 (germline): MNHNS, SASEGT. Trimming took 4 bases from V and 4 from J, leaving 11 bases between them. The CDR3 has 14 amino acids.

CDR3 nucleotides: TGTGCCAGCAGCAGGACTAGCGGGGGGCTGTATAGCACAGATACGCAGTATTTT. This gives the protein CASSRTSGGLYSTDTQYF. This chain links TRBV5-4 with TRBJ2-3; TRBD2 matches at 14 bases. The CDR3 contains 18 residues. Germline lookup yields CDR1 SGHNT and CDR2 YYREEE (reference sequence). V gave up 4 bases and J gave up 0 bases; unmatched junction bases: 7.

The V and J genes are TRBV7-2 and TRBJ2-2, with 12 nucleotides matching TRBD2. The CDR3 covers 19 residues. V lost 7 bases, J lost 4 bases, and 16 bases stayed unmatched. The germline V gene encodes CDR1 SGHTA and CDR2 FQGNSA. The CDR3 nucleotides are TGTGCCAGCACCTCCCGACTAGCGGGAGCAACGGGGTTCACCGGGGAGCTGTTTTTT. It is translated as CASTSRLAGATGFTGELFF.

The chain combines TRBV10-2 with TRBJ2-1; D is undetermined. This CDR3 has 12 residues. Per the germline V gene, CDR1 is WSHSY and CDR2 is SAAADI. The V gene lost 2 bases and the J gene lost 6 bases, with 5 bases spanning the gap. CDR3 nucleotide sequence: TGCGCCAGCAGTGAGGGGATCAATGAGCAGTTCTTC. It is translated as CASSEGINEQFF.

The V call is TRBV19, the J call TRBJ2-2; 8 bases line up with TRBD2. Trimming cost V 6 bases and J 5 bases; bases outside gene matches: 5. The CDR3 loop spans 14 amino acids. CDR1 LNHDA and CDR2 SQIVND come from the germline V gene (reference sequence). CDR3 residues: CASRTGGGTGELFF. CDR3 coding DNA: TGTGCCAGTAGAACGGGAGGGGGAACCGGGGAGCTGTTTTTT.

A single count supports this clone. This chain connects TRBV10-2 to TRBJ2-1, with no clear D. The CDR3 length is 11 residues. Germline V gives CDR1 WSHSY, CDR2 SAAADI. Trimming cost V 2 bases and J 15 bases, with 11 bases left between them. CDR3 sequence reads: CASSEHIYRFF. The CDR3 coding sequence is TGCGCCAGCAGTGAGCACATCTATAGGTTCTTC.